This T cell receptor (beta chain) was sequenced during a study of radiotherapy plus CTLA-4 blockade in lung cancer. Clones were sequenced by immunoSEQ multiplex PCR, and TCRdb holds only the in-frame ones, with some missing. The table has about 84,000 clones, approximately 75% seen once. The CDR3 loop spans 16 amino acids. This chain uses TRBV21-1 with TRBJ2-6; the table's TRBD1 call for D was not verified on the DNA. TRBV21-1 represents a pseudogene. The material was peripheral blood, obtained from a patient treated with radiotherapy plus ipilimumab. The sequence was collected from a human donor with non-small cell lung cancer that progressed on radiotherapy plus ipilimumab. CDR3 nucleotide sequence: TGTGCCATACCTCTAGGGGGCAACTCTGGGGCCAACGTCCTGACTTTC. Its translation: CAIPLGGNSGANVLTF.